This T cell receptor beta chain came from a study of shared clonotypes between healthy human individuals. Study summary: Each donor's CD4 naive and CD4 memory cells filled three plates apiece, CD8 naive two, and CD8 memory one. Study-wide results and limits: The represented genetic and exposure-history diversity was limited by the small number of donors. What rarefaction showed was incomplete sorted-subset sequencing despite large depth. Generation of non-shared clonotypes was less probable than generation of clonotypes shared by all four donors.

Deletions cut 4 bases from V and 3 bases from J, with 11 bases between. This CDR3 region has 14 residues. CDR1 is SEHNR, CDR2 FQNEAQ, per germline (reference sequence). Of note for this clone: Antigen unknown.

Libraries were prepared by immunoSEQ multiplex PCR; TCRdb keeps only in-frame clonotypes and omits some of them. The sample yields more than 2,000,000 clones, around 90% seen once. This sequence originates from a man aged 18 to 30 in good health. This chain uses TRBV7-9 with TRBJ2-3; unclear D gene. Sequences were obtained from naive CD4+ T cells sorted from blood. Subset of the sample: CD45RA+ positively selected. CDR3 nucleotides: TGTGCCAGCAGCTCCCTTGTGCGAACAGATACGCAGTATTTT. Translation: CASSSLVRTDTQYF. Variable domain in full (rest from reference TRBV7-9 and TRBJ2-3): DTGVSQNPRHKITKRGQNVTFRCDPISEHNRLYWYRQTLGQGPEFLTYFQNEAQLEKSRLLSDRFSAERPKGSFSTLEIQRTEQGDSAMYLCASSSLVRTDTQYFGPGTRLTVL.